This T cell receptor beta chain was recorded in a study of blood T cell repertoires in COVID-19. On the study more broadly: The samples span acute and convalescent COVID-19 from the United States, Italy and Spain.

Clones were sequenced by immunoSEQ multiplex PCR, and TCRdb holds only the in-frame ones, with some missing. The sample includes 150,000 to 200,000 clones, about 90% seen only once; the top ten take 2.5%. Germline CDR1 MNHNS, CDR2 SASEGT. The V end was cut by 3 bases, the J end by 0 bases, with 8 bases between. CDR3 length: 14 amino acids. The receptor was derived from a man aged 40-55 years with active or convalescent COVID-19. The J gene is TRBJ1-1, the V gene TRBV6-1; D is undetermined. Sequencing used peripheral blood. The CDR3 here is CASSERSMNTEAFF. CDR3 sequence (DNA): TGTGCCAGCAGTGAGCGGAGTATGAACACTGAAGCTTTCTTT.